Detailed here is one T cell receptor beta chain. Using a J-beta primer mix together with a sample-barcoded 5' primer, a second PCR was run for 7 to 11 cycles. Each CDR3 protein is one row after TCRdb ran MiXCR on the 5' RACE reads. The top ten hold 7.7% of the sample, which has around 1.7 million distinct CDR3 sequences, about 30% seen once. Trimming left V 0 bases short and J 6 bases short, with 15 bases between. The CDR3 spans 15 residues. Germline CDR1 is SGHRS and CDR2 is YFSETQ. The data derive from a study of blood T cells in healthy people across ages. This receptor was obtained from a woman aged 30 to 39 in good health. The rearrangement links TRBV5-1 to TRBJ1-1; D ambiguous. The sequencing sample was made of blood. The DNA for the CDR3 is TGCGCCAGCAGCTTGGAGGGCCCCGGGTACTCTGAAGCTTTCTTT. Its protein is CASSLEGPGYSEAFF.